What follows are 3 T cell receptor beta chains derived from one specimen sequenced in a study of beta chain features in type 1 diabetes. Investigators reverse transcribed all isolated RNA, so they sequenced expressed TCRB transcripts. The table came from immunoSEQ multiplex PCR; TCRdb's copy has only in-frame clones and leaves some out. The sample consists of around 500,000 clones, roughly an eighth of them appearing once. The sequenced sample was naive CD4+ T cells from blood. These receptors all stem from a woman under 30 in good health.

This clone has a handful of counts. The CDR3 sequence is CSVDSRDDNEQFF. The CDR3 nucleotides read TGCAGCGTTGATTCCAGGGATGACAATGAGCAGTTCTTC. The rearrangement uses TRBV29-1 and TRBJ2-1; TRBD1 is a possible D gene (5 bases). Looked up from germline, CDR1 is SQVTM and CDR2 is ANQGSEA. Trimming shortened V by 3 bases and J by 5 bases, and 11 bases separated the two germline ends. The CDR3 has 13 amino acids.

The sample holds many counts of this clone. The chain is built from TRBV10-3 and TRBJ2-5; 7 bases align to TRBD1. The germline V gene encodes CDR1 ENHRY and CDR2 SYGVKD. After removal of 2 bases from V and 1 base from J, the junction contained 4 bases not matched to a gene. The CDR3 has 15 amino acids. CDR3 sequence: CAISEPRQGQETQYF. CDR3 coding DNA: TGTGCCATCAGTGAGCCGCGACAGGGCCAAGAGACCCAGTACTTC.

This sequence joins TRBV7-9 and TRBJ2-2, with 8 bases lining up with TRBD1. This CDR3 contains 16 residues. J gave up 0 bases and V 3 bases, and 3 bases lay outside the gene matches. Germline V lookup: CDR1 SEHNR, CDR2 FQNEAQ (reference sequence). The CDR3 DNA is TGTGCCAGCAGCTTGTGGACAGGGTCGAACACCGGGGAGCTGTTTTTT. It encodes CASSLWTGSNTGELFF.